This TCR beta chain came from a study of blood T cells in healthy people across ages. Alongside a J-beta primer mix, a sample-barcoded 5' primer served in a second PCR lasting about 6 to 11 cycles. A single record per CDR3 protein comes from TCRdb applying MiXCR to the 5' RACE reads. In the table there are 1.5 million to 2 million distinct CDR3 sequences, roughly 32% of which are singletons. The V and J ends lost 4 bases and 0 bases, in that order; junction bases with no gene match: 8. The CDR3 consists of 18 residues. Germline lookup yields CDR1 SGHRS and CDR2 YFSETQ. Specimen: blood. The rearrangement links TRBV5-1 to TRBJ2-1; 12 bases align to TRBD2. This clonotype was sampled from a woman aged 25 to 39 in good health. The CDR3 sequence is CASSERLAGVFSYNEQFF. The CDR3 nucleotides read TGCGCCAGCAGCGAACGACTAGCGGGGGTCTTCTCCTACAATGAGCAGTTCTTC.